Each of the 23 T cell receptor beta chains below was sequenced from the same sample in a study of T-cell memory formation after mild COVID-19. TCRdb reprocessed the 5' RACE reads with MiXCR, giving one entry per CDR3 protein. The sample yields roughly 310,000 distinct CDR3 sequences, roughly 15% seen once. The specimen sequenced was PBMCs or a T cell subset sorted from them (not recorded which). The receptors come from a man between 18 and 35 years old who had mild COVID-19 (a few samples of this study predate the infection). Cell type and time point are not known.

Only a few counts were recorded for this clonotype. The chain employs TRBV12-3 or TRBV12-4 and TRBJ1-1, with D unresolved. The ends were cut back, 1 base at V and 6 bases at J, with 3 bases in the middle. This CDR3 comprises 11 residues. The CDR3 sequence: CASSLVPEAFF. DNA of the CDR3: TGTGCCAGCAGTTTAGTACCTGAAGCTTTCTTT.

This clonotype was seen only a few times. V gene TRBV5-1 combines with J gene TRBJ1-3, with D hard to call. The CDR3 has 15 residues. Germline V CDR1 and CDR2: SGHRS, YFSETQ. Between the trimmed V and J ends, which lost 2 bases and 1 base, there was a span of 10 bases. CDR3 loop: CASSLVLGSGNTIYF. The CDR3 nucleotides read TGCGCCAGCAGCTTAGTCTTGGGATCTGGAAACACCATATATTTT.

V gene TRBV20-1 combines with J gene TRBJ2-7, with 10 bases matching TRBD2. V lost 6 bases to trimming and J lost 2 bases; unmatched junction nucleotides: 16. The CDR3 has 17 amino acids. The V gene's germline CDR1 is DFQATT and CDR2 SNEGSKA (reference sequence). The CDR3 bases are TGCAGTGCCCTGGGCGGGGCGAGCGGGGGGGCGACCTACGAGCAGTACTTC. Protein sequence: CSALGGASGGATYEQYF.

This chain connects TRBV7-3 to TRBJ2-1; the D is unclear. The CDR3 sequence is 16 residues long. The germline gives CDR1 SGHTA, CDR2 FQGTGA. V was trimmed by 5 bases and J by 1 base, leaving 15 bases between them. The DNA for the CDR3 is TGTGCCAGCAGCCGGGCGCAGCCGGCATCCTACAATGAGCAGTTCTTC. This translates into CASSRAQPASYNEQFF.

The chain has TRBV9 and TRBJ2-3, with a possible D match to TRBD2 (7 bases). Trimming took off 4 bases at V and 2 bases at J, with 14 bases between the two ends. This CDR3 has 15 amino acids. Germline loops: CDR1 SGDLS, CDR2 YYNGEE. CDR3 bases: TGTGCCAGCAGCTATACGGGGGGCCCCACAGATACGCAGTATTTT. This encodes CASSYTGGPTDTQYF.

As concerns this clonotype: Likely a read error: the CDR3 ends without its conserved phenylalanine or tryptophan. The chain couples TRBV5-4 to TRBJ2-3, with D possibly being TRBD2 (6 bases). Germline V gene sequence: CDR1 SGHNT, CDR2 YYREEE (reference sequence). The CDR3 extends over 14 amino acids. The V gene lost 4 bases and the J gene lost 4 bases, with 13 bases spanning the gap. The CDR3 here is CASSEIAGSDTQYC. CDR3 DNA: TGTGCCAGCAGCGAAATCGCGGGGTCAGATACGCAGTATTGT.

V usage is TRBV12-3 or TRBV12-4 and J usage is TRBJ1-5; D possibly corresponds to TRBD1 (5 bases). There are 14 residues in the CDR3. Trimming shortened V by 3 bases and J by 4 bases, and 10 bases separated the two germline ends. The chain's CDR3 is CASSFQGANQPQHF. In DNA form, the CDR3 reads TGTGCCAGCAGTTTTCAGGGAGCGAATCAGCCCCAGCATTTT.

The V call is TRBV12-3 or TRBV12-4, the J call TRBJ1-5; no definite D call. The CDR3 consists of 15 residues. V was pared by 5 bases and J by 4 bases, with 15 bases between. The CDR3 spells CASSPSSPRNQPQHF. The CDR3 region has the DNA TGTGCCAGCAGTCCCTCCTCCCCTCGGAATCAGCCCCAGCATTTT.

This clonotype was counted between two and nine times. The chain combines TRBV5-1 with TRBJ1-1; 9 bases map to TRBD1. This CDR3 region has 14 residues. V lost 4 bases to trimming and J lost 10 bases; unmatched junction nucleotides: 11. Germline values: CDR1 SGHRS, CDR2 YFSETQ. CDR3 in DNA: TGCGCCAGCAGCCCGGACAGGGGCGGCCGGAGAGCTTTCTTT. It specifies CASSPDRGGRRAFF.

This chain connects TRBV7-2 to TRBJ2-4; no firm D call. CDR1 SGHTA and CDR2 FQGNSA come from the germline V gene. V was trimmed by 5 bases and J by 1 base, leaving 6 bases between them. The CDR3 sequence is 13 residues long. The CDR3 sequence: CASSGIAKNIQYF. CDR3 nucleotides: TGTGCCAGCAGCGGTATCGCCAAAAACATTCAGTACTTC.

The chain combines TRBV20-1 with TRBJ1-5; 7 bases fit TRBD1. The CDR3 has 14 amino acids. The V gene's germline CDR1 is DFQATT and CDR2 SNEGSKA (reference sequence). V was pared by 3 bases and J by 5 bases, with 7 bases of the junction left unmatched. DNA for the CDR3: TGCAGTGCTAGCGCCGGGACAGCTGATCAGCCCCAGCATTTT. This sequence encodes CSASAGTADQPQHF.

The rearrangement uses TRBV6-5 and TRBJ1-1, with a possible D match to TRBD1 (5 bases). The V end lost 6 bases, the J end lost 1 base, and 9 bases lay between the germline ends. Germline values: CDR1 MNHEY, CDR2 SVGAGI. The CDR3 covers 13 residues. The DNA of the CDR3 is TGTGCCAGCAGGACGAGGGGGAACACTGAAGCTTTCTTT. It codes for CASRTRGNTEAFF.

This clonotype has more than one count but fewer than ten. This could be a read error, since a much larger clone is one nucleotide away. The chain joins TRBV21-1 to TRBJ2-3. TRBV21-1 is termed a pseudogene. The CDR3 has 11 amino acids. CDR3 DNA: TGTGCCAGCAGCAAAGGAGATACGCAGTATTTT. Its translation is CASSKGDTQYF.

This clonotype was detected ten times or more. The V gene is TRBV20-1, the J gene TRBJ2-7; D is unresolved. The germline V gene has CDR1 DFQATT and CDR2 SNEGSKA (reference sequence). The CDR3 runs to 15 residues. V lost 0 bases and J lost 0, with 12 bases in between. CDR3 region: CSARDSAGSSYEQYF. CDR3 in DNA: TGCAGTGCTAGAGATTCGGCCGGTTCCTCCTACGAGCAGTACTTC.

A few counts support this clonotype. J is TRBJ1-5 and V is TRBV7-9, with TRBD1 matching over 7 bases. The CDR3 runs 16 residues. Trimming cost V 5 bases and J 7 bases; bases outside gene matches: 14. From germline, CDR1 is SEHNR and CDR2 FQNEAQ (reference sequence). The CDR3 coding sequence is TGTGCCAGCAGCGCAGAGGGAGGGGGCCCGGAGCAGCCCCAGCATTTT. It yields the protein CASSAEGGGPEQPQHF.

This clonotype was seen only a few times. V is TRBV7-9 and J is TRBJ2-7; 8 nucleotides align to TRBD1. V was clipped by 3 bases and J by 6 bases; unmatched bases: 1. Per germline, CDR1 SEHNR and CDR2 FQNEAQ (reference sequence). This CDR3 contains 12 residues. CDR3 loop: CASSLDRVEQYF. DNA for the CDR3: TGTGCCAGCAGCTTGGACAGGGTCGAGCAGTACTTC.

V gene TRBV18 combines with J gene TRBJ2-7, with D maybe TRBD2 (5 bases). This CDR3 spans 15 amino acids. The V gene's germline CDR1 is KGHSH and CDR2 LQKENI. Trimming took 0 bases from V and 0 from J, leaving 9 bases between them. The CDR3 DNA sequence: TGTGCCAGCTCACCACCGTCGGGGATCTCCTACGAGCAGTACTTC. Translating it yields CASSPPSGISYEQYF.

The chain joins TRBV9 to TRBJ2-3, with no clear D. The CDR3 has 15 residues. Germline V gene lookup returns CDR1 SGDLS and CDR2 YYNGEE. V was pared by 2 bases and J by 0 bases, with 10 bases between. CDR3 nucleotides: TGTGCCAGCAGCGTCGGGCCTTTAAGCACAGATACGCAGTATTTT. It codes for CASSVGPLSTDTQYF.

The rearrangement uses TRBV5-1 and TRBJ1-1, with D unclear. There are 14 residues in the CDR3. V shed 0 bases and J shed 3 bases, with 9 bases lying between them. The V gene's germline CDR1 is SGHRS and CDR2 YFSETQ. The CDR3 spells CASSLVVGDTEAFF. DNA for the CDR3: TGCGCCAGCAGCTTGGTGGTAGGTGACACTGAAGCTTTCTTT.

This clonotype appeared a few times. V is TRBV5-4 and J is TRBJ1-2; D may be TRBD1 (6 bases). V was clipped by 1 base and J by 4 bases, with 23 bases between them. This CDR3 is built from 18 residues. Germline CDR1 reads SGHNT; CDR2 reads YYREEE (reference sequence). CDR3 in amino acids: CASSLNPPQGMVLYGYTF. The DNA of the CDR3 is TGTGCCAGCAGCTTGAACCCTCCGCAGGGGATGGTTCTCTATGGCTACACCTTC.

The chain links TRBV3-1 to TRBJ1-2, with D maybe TRBD1 (6 bases). The CDR3 is 15 residues long. Germline loops: CDR1 LGHDT, CDR2 YNNKEL (reference sequence). The ends were cut back, 6 bases at V and 4 bases at J, with 18 bases in the middle. CDR3 protein: CASSPWDTIFYGYTF. DNA for the CDR3: TGTGCCAGCAGTCCATGGGACACTATTTTCTATGGCTACACCTTC.

This clonotype was counted only a few times. The rearrangement joins TRBV6-5 to TRBJ2-3; weak D call: TRBD2 (6 bases). The CDR3 has 14 amino acids. V lost 6 bases to trimming and J lost 1 base, with 11 bases between them. Germline values: CDR1 MNHEY, CDR2 SVGAGI. The CDR3 region has the DNA TGTGCCAGCAGCCGGGACTTCCGCACAGATACGCAGTATTTT. Protein product: CASSRDFRTDTQYF.

J is TRBJ2-1 and V is TRBV7-2; 14 nucleotides align to TRBD2. The CDR3 totals 15 residues. Germline assignment: CDR1 SGHTA and CDR2 FQGNSA. The junction had 7 bases not matched to a gene; V was cut back by 6 bases and J by 9 bases. The CDR3 DNA sequence: TGTGCCAGCAGACCCAGACTAGCGGGGGGGCTTGAGCAGTTCTTC. Protein product: CASRPRLAGGLEQFF. The full variable domain, rest sourced from reference TRBV7-2 and TRBJ2-1, is GAGVSQSPSNKVTEKGKDVELRCDPISGHTALYWYRQSLGQGLEFLIYFQGNSAPDKSGLPSDRFSAERTGGSVSTLTIQRTQQEDSAVYLCASRPRLAGGLEQFFGPGTRLTVL.